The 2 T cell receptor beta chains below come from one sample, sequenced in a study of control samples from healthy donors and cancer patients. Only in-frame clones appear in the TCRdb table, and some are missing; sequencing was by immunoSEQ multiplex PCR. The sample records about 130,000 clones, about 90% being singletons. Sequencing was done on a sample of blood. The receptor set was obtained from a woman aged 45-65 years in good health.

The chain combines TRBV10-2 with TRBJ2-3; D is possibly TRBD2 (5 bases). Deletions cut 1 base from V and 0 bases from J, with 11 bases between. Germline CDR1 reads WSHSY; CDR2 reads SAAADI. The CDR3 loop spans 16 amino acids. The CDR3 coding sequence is TGCGCCAGCAGTGAGTTCCTAGCAGGTAGCACAGATACGCAGTATTTT. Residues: CASSEFLAGSTDTQYF.

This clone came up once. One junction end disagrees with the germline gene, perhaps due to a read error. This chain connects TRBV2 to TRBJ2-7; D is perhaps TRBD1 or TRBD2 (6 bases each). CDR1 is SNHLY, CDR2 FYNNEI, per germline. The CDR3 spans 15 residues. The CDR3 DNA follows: TGCGCCACCAAGAATACAGGGAGGTCCGGTGACGAGCAGTACTTC. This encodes CATKNTGRSGDEQYF.